The 17 T cell receptor beta chains below all came from one sample that was sequenced in a study of cytomegalovirus exposure and HLA in healthy donors. The PCR made use of 60 Vbeta and 13 Jbeta primers. Produced via immunoSEQ multiplex PCR; TCRdb's table is partial and in-frame only. The table has 95,000 to 100,000 clones, around 75% seen once. The sequencing input was PBMCs. These TCRs come from a middle-aged man in good health and CMV-seronegative.

This clone turned up a few times. This rearrangement joins TRBV7-9 to TRBJ2-3; 12 bases align to TRBD2. CDR3 length: 18 amino acids. In germline, CDR1 is SEHNR, CDR2 FQNEAQ (reference sequence). V dropped 2 bases and J dropped 2; count of bases not matched to a gene: 8. The CDR3 sequence: CASSLSRGLAGYTDTQYF. The CDR3 DNA reads TGTGCCAGCAGCTTATCCCGTGGACTAGCGGGATACACAGATACGCAGTATTTT.

The chain couples TRBV5-1 to TRBJ2-3; 12 bases are a match to TRBD1. Trimming cost V 4 bases and J 2 bases; bases outside gene matches: 5. Germline assignment: CDR1 SGHRS and CDR2 YFSETQ. CDR3 length: 16 amino acids. The CDR3 nucleotides read TGCGCCAGCAGCGGGGACAGGGGGCGGGTCACAGATACGCAGTATTTT. This encodes CASSGDRGRVTDTQYF.

The V and J genes are TRBV18 and TRBJ1-4, with D perhaps matching TRBD1 (6 bases). The V end lost 4 bases, the J end lost 0 bases, and 12 bases lay between the germline ends. Looked up from germline, CDR1 is KGHSH and CDR2 is LQKENI. The length of the CDR3 is 16 residues. As DNA, the CDR3 is TGTGCCAGCTCACTCCGGGACATAGCAACTAATGAAAAACTGTTTTTT. Its translation is CASSLRDIATNEKLFF. Full variable domain (remainder filled in from reference TRBV18 and TRBJ1-4): NAGVMQNPRHLVRRRGQEARLRCSPMKGHSHVYWYRQLPEEGLKFMVYLQKENIIDESGMPKERFSAEFPKEGPSILRIQQVVRGDSAAYFCASSLRDIATNEKLFFGSGTQLSVL.

CDR3 residues: CASSEVPGGDSKNIQYF. CDR3 DNA: TGTGCCAGCAGTGAAGTCCCAGGGGGCGATTCCAAAAACATTCAGTACTTC. The rearrangement links TRBV2 to TRBJ2-4, with TRBD1 matching 8 bases. The V gene's germline CDR1 is SNHLY and CDR2 FYNNEI. V trimming: 1 base; J trimming: 2 bases; junction bases outside the gene matches: 7. The CDR3 is 17 amino acids.

J is TRBJ2-7 and V is TRBV5-6; D may be TRBD1 (6 bases). In germline, CDR1 is SGHDT, CDR2 YYEEEE. This CDR3 contains 13 residues. Trimming cost V 1 base and J 4 bases, with 9 bases left between them. CDR3: CASSLWGPYEQYF. The CDR3 nucleotides are TGTGCCAGCAGCTTGTGGGGGCCTTACGAGCAGTACTTC.

About this clone: The same CDR3 also results from other DNA sequences found in this sample. This chain connects TRBV30 to TRBJ2-7, with TRBD1 identical over 8 bases. Unmatched junction bases numbered 2, after V lost 4 bases and J lost 3 bases. There are 12 residues in the CDR3. Germline values: CDR1 GTSNPN, CDR2 SVGIG (reference sequence). The CDR3 sequence is CAWTGGGYEQYF. CDR3 bases: TGTGCCTGGACAGGGGGCGGCTACGAGCAGTACTTC.

This clone came up many times. The rearrangement links TRBV6-5 to TRBJ1-5; 9 bases line up with TRBD1. The V segment lost 5 bases and the J segment 14 bases; nucleotides outside the gene matches: 13. The germline V gene has CDR1 MNHEY and CDR2 SVGAGI. The CDR3 is 14 amino acids. This chain's CDR3 is CASSRQGDADSEHF. The DNA of the CDR3 is TGTGCCAGCAGTCGACAGGGGGATGCTGACAGCGAGCATTTT.

The genes are TRBV14 and TRBJ2-7; TRBD2 agrees at 12 bases. The J segment lost 4 bases and the V segment lost 1 base, leaving 17 bases of the junction unmatched. CDR3 length: 20 residues. Germline CDR1 reads SGHDN; CDR2 reads FVKESK. The CDR3 DNA is TGTGCCAGCAGCCAAGGCTCCTATAACACTAGCGGGAGGATACATTACGAGCAGTACTTC. It encodes CASSQGSYNTSGRIHYEQYF.

The chain uses TRBV5-6 and TRBJ2-4, with 8 bases matching TRBD1. This CDR3 comprises 17 residues. Trimming removed 0 bases from V and 6 bases from J; junction bases left unmatched: 11. Per germline, CDR1 SGHDT and CDR2 YYEEEE. CDR3 bases: TGTGCCAGCAGCTTGGGCCACGGGACAGGTCGGCGAAACATTCAGTACTTC. Translating it yields CASSLGHGTGRRNIQYF.

The chain employs TRBV4-2 and TRBJ1-1; 10 bases line up with TRBD1. The junction had 10 bases not matched to a gene; V was cut back by 4 bases and J by 11 bases. The V gene's germline CDR1 is LGHNA and CDR2 YNFKEQ. This CDR3 comprises 14 residues. This CDR3 reads CASSPAGTGVKAFF. The CDR3 DNA is TGTGCCAGCAGCCCAGCCGGGACAGGGGTTAAGGCTTTCTTT.

This clone was counted a few times. The rearrangement joins TRBV28 to TRBJ1-2; 9 positions match TRBD1. Germline CDR1 MDHEN, CDR2 SYDVKM. The CDR3 runs to 14 residues. V gave up 5 bases and J gave up 3 bases; unmatched junction bases: 4. CDR3 in amino acids: CASSTGGVYYGYTF. DNA for the CDR3: TGTGCCAGCAGTACAGGGGGCGTATACTATGGCTACACCTTC.

The chain employs TRBV6-5 and TRBJ2-3, with a tentative D call TRBD1 (5 bases). Trimming stripped 5 bases from V and 5 bases from J, with 11 bases between. This CDR3 spans 13 amino acids. Germline V gene sequence: CDR1 MNHEY, CDR2 SVGAGI. The CDR3 sequence is CASSTRVRDTQYF. The CDR3 region has the DNA TGTGCCAGCAGTACCAGGGTTCGAGATACGCAGTATTTT.

V usage is TRBV23-1 and J usage is TRBJ1-3; D is ambiguous. TRBV23-1 has ORF status, its function being uncertain. The CDR3 contains 13 residues. V shed 4 bases and J shed 5 bases, with 9 bases lying between them. The CDR3 spells CASSLGPRNTIYF. The DNA for the CDR3 is TGCGCCAGCAGTCTGGGCCCAAGAAACACCATATATTTT.

This chain links TRBV7-9 with TRBJ2-2, with D perhaps TRBD1 (6 bases). Trimming pared 6 bases from V and 1 base from J, leaving 12 bases between. The CDR3 spans 15 residues. CDR1 and CDR2 (germline): SEHNR, FQNEAQ (reference sequence). The CDR3 sequence: CASRDGTQNTGELFF. The CDR3 bases are TGTGCCAGCAGAGACGGGACACAGAACACCGGGGAGCTGTTTTTT. Combining the CDR3 with reference TRBV7-9 and TRBJ2-2 gives the whole variable domain DTGVSQNPRHKITKRGQNVTFRCDPISEHNRLYWYRQTLGQGPEFLTYFQNEAQLEKSRLLSDRFSAERPKGSFSTLEIQRTEQGDSAMYLCASRDGTQNTGELFFGEGSRLTVL.

About this clone itself: The junction and the germline gene differ at one end; a read error may be behind it. The CDR3 coding sequence is TGTTCCAGCAGCTTAGGGGGGCCCTTATACGAGCAGTACTTC. It codes for CSSSLGGPLYEQYF. V gene TRBV7-9 combines with J gene TRBJ2-7; either TRBD1 or TRBD2 may fit D (6 bases each). Germline V gene lookup returns CDR1 SEHNR and CDR2 FQNEAQ (reference sequence). CDR3 length: 14 amino acids.

The chain links TRBV28 to TRBJ1-1; D is perhaps TRBD1 (5 bases). The CDR3 extends over 12 amino acids. Germline CDR1 reads MDHEN; CDR2 reads SYDVKM. V dropped 4 bases and J dropped 9 bases, with 12 bases sitting between them. CDR3 residues: CASSWGGVQAFF. The CDR3 DNA reads TGTGCCAGCAGTTGGGGGGGGGTGCAAGCTTTCTTT.

The chain is built from TRBV5-4 and TRBJ2-1; 14 bases fit TRBD2. The CDR3 totals 19 residues. Looked up from germline, CDR1 is SGHNT and CDR2 is YYREEE (reference sequence). Trimming at V came to 1 base and at J to 0 bases, leaving 6 bases not matched to a gene. Here the CDR3 DNA reads TGTGCCAGCAGCTTGTCCGGGACTAGCGGGAGTAGCTCCTACAATGAGCAGTTCTTC. As protein: CASSLSGTSGSSSYNEQFF.